The TCR beta chain described here comes from a study of neoadjuvant anti-PD-1 for oral cavity cancer. About the study: Patients without progression got a fourth dose around day 43.

V shed 2 bases and J shed 1 base, with 6 bases lying between them. CDR1 is LNHDA and CDR2 is SQIVND in the germline V gene (reference sequence). This CDR3 has 15 residues. Six replicates per PBMC sample, mostly from roughly 450 ng of genomic DNA. Repertoires were generated with immunoSEQ multiplex PCR, while TCRdb's copy carries only in-frame clones and drops some. Of 55,000 to 75,000 clones listed, roughly nine tenths are singletons. Stated time point: after neoadjuvant nivolumab, at surgical resection. The source is a person between 40 and 85 years old with oral cavity squamous cell carcinoma. Material: PBMCs, obtained after nivolumab (anti-PD-1) treatment. The J gene is TRBJ2-6, the V gene TRBV19, with D possibly being TRBD1 (6 bases). CDR3 protein: CASSIQGSGANVLTF. The CDR3 region has the DNA TGTGCCAGTAGTATACAGGGGTCTGGGGCCAACGTCCTGACTTTC.